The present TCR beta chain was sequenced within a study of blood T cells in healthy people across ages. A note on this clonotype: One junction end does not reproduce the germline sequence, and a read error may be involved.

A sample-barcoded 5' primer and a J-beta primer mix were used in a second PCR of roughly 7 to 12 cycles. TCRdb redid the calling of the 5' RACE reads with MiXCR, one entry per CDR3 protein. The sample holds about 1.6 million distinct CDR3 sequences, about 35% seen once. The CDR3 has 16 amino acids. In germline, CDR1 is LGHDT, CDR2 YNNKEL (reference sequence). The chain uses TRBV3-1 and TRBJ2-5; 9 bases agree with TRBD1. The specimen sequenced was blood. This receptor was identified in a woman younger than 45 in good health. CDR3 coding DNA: TGTGCCAGCAGCCAAGATTGGGACAGGGAACAAGGGACCCAGTACTTC. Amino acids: CASSQDWDREQGTQYF.